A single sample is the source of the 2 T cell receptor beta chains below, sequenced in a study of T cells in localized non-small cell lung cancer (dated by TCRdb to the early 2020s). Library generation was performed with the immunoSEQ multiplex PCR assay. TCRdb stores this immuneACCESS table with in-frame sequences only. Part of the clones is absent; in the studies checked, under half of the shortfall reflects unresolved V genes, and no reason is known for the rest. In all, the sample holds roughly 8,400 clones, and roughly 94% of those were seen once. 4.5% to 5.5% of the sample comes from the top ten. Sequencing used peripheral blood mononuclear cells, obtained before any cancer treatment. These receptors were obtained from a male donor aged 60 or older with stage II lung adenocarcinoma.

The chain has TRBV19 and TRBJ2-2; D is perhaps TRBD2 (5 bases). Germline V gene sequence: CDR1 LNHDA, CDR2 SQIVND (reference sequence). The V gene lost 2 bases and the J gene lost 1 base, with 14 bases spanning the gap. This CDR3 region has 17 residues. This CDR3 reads CASSILGLAENTGELFF. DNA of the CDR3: TGTGCCAGTAGTATACTAGGGCTAGCAGAGAACACCGGGGAGCTGTTTTTT.

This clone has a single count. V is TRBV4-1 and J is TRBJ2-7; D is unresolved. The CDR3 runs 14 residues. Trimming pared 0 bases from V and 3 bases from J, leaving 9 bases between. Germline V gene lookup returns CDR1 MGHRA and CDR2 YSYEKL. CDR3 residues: CASSQDHSLYEQYF. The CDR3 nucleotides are TGCGCCAGCAGCCAAGATCACAGCCTCTACGAGCAGTACTTC.